This note documents a single T cell receptor (beta chain) sequence. This specimen comes from a study of blood T cell repertoires in COVID-19. Across the study: Collection of acute and convalescent COVID-19 samples took place in the United States, Italy and Spain. T cells, B-cell-depleted T cells, or PBMCs provided the cDNA or gDNA that served as material.

How the authors handled the data: Amplification with reference gene primers provided the estimates of nucleated cell counts. Clones were read by immunoSEQ multiplex PCR, and TCRdb kept only the in-frame ones, dropping some. V and J calls and clone size are as listed in that table; D and trimming were resolved from the DNA. The data contain about 70,000 clones, more than 75% of them singletons. In germline, CDR1 is WSHSY, CDR2 SAAADI. The CDR3 has 15 residues. Trimming at V came to 2 bases and at J to 0 bases, leaving 1 base not matched to a gene. Sequencing was done on a sample of peripheral blood. The chain has TRBV10-2 and TRBJ1-3; TRBD1 agrees at 7 bases. The TCR originated in a human donor in a cohort sampled during active COVID-19. CDR3 DNA sequence: TGCGCCAGCAGTGAGGGGGACAGCTCTGGAAACACCATATATTTT. It translates to CASSEGDSSGNTIYF.